These 5 T cell receptor beta chains were all obtained from the same sample, sequenced in a study of blood T cell repertoires in COVID-19. Profiled with immunoSEQ multiplex PCR; TCRdb holds only in-frame clones, not every one. The sample shows approximately 57,000 clones, around 80% of them seen only once. Source material: peripheral blood. The receptors stem from a woman older than 75 with acute or convalescent COVID-19.

The chain couples TRBV28 to TRBJ1-3; D is unresolved. The CDR3 has 15 amino acids. Trimming took 2 bases from V and 0 from J, leaving 8 bases between them. The germline V gene has CDR1 MDHEN and CDR2 SYDVKM. CDR3 nucleotide sequence: TGTGCCAGCAGTTTACTCCAGGTCTCTGGAAACACCATATATTTT. Protein product: CASSLLQVSGNTIYF.

The rearrangement links TRBV7-9 to TRBJ2-3, with D possibly TRBD2 on 6 matching bases. CDR1 and CDR2 from the germline V gene are SEHNR and FQNEAQ (reference sequence). This CDR3 region has 15 residues. Trimming cost V 5 bases and J 4 bases, with 16 bases left between them. The CDR3, as DNA: TGTGCCAGCAGCAACTATCGGGAGTATCCAGATACGCAGTATTTT. Protein product: CASSNYREYPDTQYF.

The chain carries TRBV16 and TRBJ2-1, with 9 positions matching TRBD2. In germline, CDR1 is KGHSY, CDR2 FQNENV. The length of the CDR3 is 15 residues. V shed 0 bases, J shed 9 bases, and the junction held 6 bases outside the gene matches. The CDR3 here is CASSQSLAGDGEQFF. In DNA, the CDR3 is TGTGCCAGCAGCCAATCCTTAGCGGGGGATGGTGAGCAGTTCTTC.

J is TRBJ2-7 and V is TRBV27; 7 nucleotides match TRBD2. The V segment lost 4 bases and the J segment 2 bases; nucleotides outside the gene matches: 8. Germline CDR1 and CDR2: MNHEY and SMNVEV (reference sequence). This CDR3 spans 15 amino acids. The CDR3 sequence is CASSSHGGGAYEQYF. For the CDR3, the DNA is TGTGCCAGCAGTTCCCACGGCGGGGGAGCCTACGAGCAGTACTTC.

In this sample, this clone turned up once. The chain links TRBV2 to TRBJ2-7; maybe TRBD2 (6 bases). CDR3 length equals 12 residues. Between the trimmed V and J ends, which lost 7 bases and 0 bases, there was a span of 7 bases. Germline-derived CDR1 and CDR2 are SNHLY and FYNNEI. CDR3 DNA: TGTGCCAGCACCGGGGGCTCCTACGAGCAGTACTTC. Amino acid sequence: CASTGGSYEQYF.